Listed below are T cell receptor beta chains from one sample, sequenced in a study of blood T cell repertoires in COVID-19. Assay: immunoSEQ multiplex PCR; the TCRdb copy retains only in-frame clones and omits some. The sample yields 120,000 to 150,000 clones, around four fifths seen once. Sequencing input: peripheral blood. These receptors were collected from a woman over 75 with acute or convalescent COVID-19. CDR3s include the opening cysteine and the closing phenylalanine or tryptophan. The order of the fields is clone size, V gene, D gene, J gene, CDR3 protein, CDR3 DNA. The D gene is left open where the match is weak. For some rows the clone size is stated as once, few or many, or as a class when expanded; others skip it.

>few|TRBV11-2|TRBD2|TRBJ2-2
CASRGLAGTGELFF
TGTGCCAGCCGGGGACTAGCGGGAACCGGGGAGCTGTTTTTT
>.|TRBV5-4|TRBD2|TRBJ2-3
CASSPTSGGLTDTQYF
TGTGCCAGCAGTCCGACTAGCGGGGGCCTCACAGATACGCAGTATTTT
>.|TRBV27|.|TRBJ2-5
CASSLTSPGEGEETQYF
TGTGCCAGCAGTCTCACCTCCCCGGGGGAGGGGGAAGAGACCCAGTACTTC
>.|TRBV1|.|TRBJ2-3
CTSRPIVPGTQYF
TGCACCAGCAGACCCATCGTCCCGGGTACGCAGTATTTT
>many|TRBV7-9|.|TRBJ1-2
CASSLGQGSNYGYTF
TGTGCCAGCAGCCTGGGCCAGGGTTCCAACTATGGCTACACCTTC
>.|TRBV2|.|TRBJ1-2
CASSENPQSGGYTF
TGTGCCAGCAGCGAAAACCCCCAGTCGGGGGGCTACACCTTC
>.|TRBV27|.|TRBJ2-1
CASSLAPGQSYYNEQFF
TGTGCCAGCAGTCTAGCCCCGGGTCAGTCCTACTACAATGAGCAGTTCTTC
>.|TRBV27|TRBD1|TRBJ2-1
CASSLRTGRYNEQFF
TGTGCCAGCAGTTTAAGGACAGGGCGCTACAATGAGCAGTTCTTC
>.|TRBV5-4|.|TRBJ2-2
CASSSGDRYTGELFF
TGTGCCAGTAGCTCGGGCGACAGGTACACCGGGGAGCTGTTTTTT
>once|TRBV25-1|.|TRBJ2-1
CAPPPDNEQFF
TGCGCGCCCCCACCGGACAATGAGCAGTTCTTC
>.|TRBV18|.|TRBJ1-6
CASSPAGYNSPLHF
TGTGCCAGCTCACCCGCGGGCTATAATTCACCCCTCCACTTT
>.|TRBV18|.|TRBJ1-3
CASSPRGALSGNTIYF
TGTGCCAGCTCACCTCGGGGTGCTCTAAGTGGAAACACCATATATTTT
>.|TRBV7-6|.|TRBJ2-2
CASTPGVTGELFF
TGTGCCAGCACCCCCGGGGTCACCGGGGAGCTGTTTTTT
>.|TRBV28|TRBD2|TRBJ2-5
CASSNSGGAWETQYF
TGTGCCAGCAGTAATAGCGGGGGGGCTTGGGAGACCCAGTACTTC
>.|TRBV5-4|TRBD1|TRBJ2-7
CASSFLTGGDEQYF
TGTGCCAGCAGCTTCCTGACAGGGGGGGACGAGCAGTACTTC
>.|TRBV7-8|TRBD1|TRBJ2-7
CASSLGQGDEQYF
TGTGCCAGCAGCTTAGGACAGGGGGACGAGCAGTACTTC
>.|TRBV3-1/TRBV3-2|TRBD2|TRBJ2-2
CASTPGRGFGGWGELFF
TGTGCCAGCACCCCGGGGCGGGGGTTTGGAGGCTGGGGGGAGCTGTTTTTT
>.|TRBV19|.|TRBJ1-5
CATDGHLGNQPQHF
TGTGCCACTGACGGACACCTCGGCAATCAGCCCCAGCATTTT
>many|TRBV4-1|TRBD2|TRBJ2-4
CASSQGLAGENIQYF
TGCGCCAGCAGCCAGGGACTAGCGGGAGAAAACATTCAGTACTTC
>once|TRBV1|.|TRBJ1-2
CTSSATGARPNYGYTF
TGCACCAGCAGCGCTACAGGGGCGAGGCCTAACTATGGCTACACCTTC
>.|TRBV7-6|TRBD2|TRBJ2-1
CASSLSGGEQFF
TGTGCCAGCAGCTTAAGCGGGGGGGAGCAGTTCTTC
>once|TRBV28|TRBD1|TRBJ1-2
CASSPGQGYGYTF
TGTGCCAGCAGTCCGGGACAGGGCTATGGCTACACCTTC
>.|TRBV4-2|TRBD1|TRBJ2-7
CASSQETGTGFTYEQYF
TGTGCCAGCAGCCAAGAGACGGGGACAGGGTTCACCTACGAGCAGTACTTC
>.|TRBV28|TRBD1|TRBJ1-5
CASSPNAGTASNQPQHF
TGTGCCAGCAGTCCAAACGCCGGGACAGCCAGCAATCAGCCCCAGCATTTT
>once|TRBV27|.|TRBJ1-2
CASSIPGRGYTF
TGTGCCAGCAGTATCCCAGGGCGTGGCTACACCTTC
>.|TRBV18|TRBD1|TRBJ1-3
CASSPTGTGSGNTIYF
TGTGCCAGCTCACCAACCGGGACAGGTTCTGGAAACACCATATATTTT
>.|TRBV9|TRBD1|TRBJ1-4
CASSARHSTGVGSEKLFF
TGTGCCAGCAGCGCCCGCCACTCGACAGGGGTCGGGAGTGAAAAACTGTTTTTT
>.|TRBV7-8|.|TRBJ2-4
CASSPRPGLGLKNIQYF
TGTGCCAGCAGCCCCCGCCCGGGCCTAGGACTCAAAAACATTCAGTACTTC
>.|TRBV5-1|.|TRBJ2-3
CASNNDGSTDTQYF
TGCGCCAGCAACAATGACGGGAGCACAGATACGCAGTATTTT
>few|TRBV2|.|TRBJ1-5
CASRVNPQSNQPQHF
TGTGCCAGCCGGGTAAACCCTCAAAGCAATCAGCCCCAGCATTTT
>.|TRBV5-1|TRBD2|TRBJ2-5
CASSGIAGNQETQYF
TGCGCCAGCAGCGGAATAGCGGGGAATCAAGAGACCCAGTACTTC
>.|TRBV5-1|.|TRBJ2-1
CASSLIGTASYNEQFF
TGCGCCAGCAGCTTGATAGGTACAGCTTCCTACAATGAGCAGTTCTTC
>few|TRBV5-1|.|TRBJ2-5
CASSLSSYQETQYF
TGCGCCAGCAGCTTGTCGTCGTACCAAGAGACCCAGTACTTC
>.|TRBV28|.|TRBJ2-5
CASSLGRSRDLWETQYF
TGTGCCAGCAGTTTAGGGAGGTCACGGGACCTGTGGGAGACCCAGTACTTC
>once|TRBV7-9|TRBD2|TRBJ2-5
CASSLGSGGRLGETQYF
TGTGCCAGCAGCTTAGGAAGCGGGGGGCGCTTAGGAGAGACCCAGTACTTC
>.|TRBV28|.|TRBJ1-3
CASSLRRGSGNTIYF
TGTGCCAGCAGCTTAAGGAGGGGCTCTGGAAACACCATATATTTT
>.|TRBV10-1|TRBD1|TRBJ1-4
CASSGRGRDEKLFF
TGCGCCAGCAGTGGAAGGGGGCGAGATGAAAAACTGTTTTTT
>once|TRBV5-1|TRBD1|TRBJ2-1
CASGRQGGYNEQFF
TGCGCCAGCGGGAGACAGGGGGGTTACAATGAGCAGTTCTTC
>.|TRBV2|.|TRBJ1-3
CASSEGAHSGNTIYF
TGTGCCAGCAGTGAAGGGGCTCACTCTGGAAACACCATATATTTT